This T cell receptor beta chain was retrieved from a study of T cell responses to AZD1222 COVID-19 vaccine. Study observations and caveats: Females made up more of the donors, who were largely white British, and clonal diversity may have come out too low.

This clone showed up just a few times. Its matching antigen is unknown. CDR3 size: 15 residues. V lost 3 bases and J 2 bases, leaving 12 bases between the germline ends. Germline V CDR1 and CDR2: SGDLS, YYNGEE. Data came from immunoSEQ multiplex PCR; TCRdb stores just in-frame clones and leaves some out. Of approximately 150,000 clones listed, roughly nine tenths are singletons. This receptor was identified in an adult who received the AZD1222 COVID-19 vaccine. Sequencing used peripheral blood, obtained 28 days after the second AZD1222 dose. The rearrangement uses TRBV9 and TRBJ1-5, with D possibly TRBD1 on 5 matching bases. The CDR3 bases are TGTGCCAGCAGCGCCGAGGGAGGGGGCAATCAGCCCCAGCATTTT. As protein: CASSAEGGGNQPQHF.